This T cell receptor beta chain was profiled in a study of T cell responses to AZD1222 COVID-19 vaccine. Findings of the study overall: Possibly, clonal diversity was underestimated; donors were largely white British and included more females.

This clone showed up just once. Its antigen is unknown. The table came from immunoSEQ multiplex PCR; TCRdb's copy has only in-frame clones and leaves some out. The sample includes approximately 200,000 clones, 90% to 95% of them seen just once. V was clipped by 1 base and J by 7 bases, with 13 bases between them. There are 14 residues in the CDR3. Germline lookup yields CDR1 SGHTA and CDR2 FQGNSA. This specimen was peripheral blood, taken 28 days after the second AZD1222 dose. This rearrangement joins TRBV7-2 to TRBJ1-2, with D uncertain. This receptor was obtained from an adult who received the AZD1222 COVID-19 vaccine. The DNA of the CDR3 is TGTGCCAGCAGCTTAGATGGCCGCCGTGGTGGCTACACCTTC. It translates to CASSLDGRRGGYTF.